The source of this T cell receptor beta chain is a study of shared clonotypes between healthy human individuals. Study summary: Researchers drew samples from a couple of women and three men aged 18 to 49.

Findings of the study overall: Clonotypes shared by all four sorted-subset donors had higher generation probabilities than non-shared clonotypes.

It was around 220 ng DNA, about 30,000 T cell genomes, that sorted-subset replicate PCRs used. Assay: immunoSEQ multiplex PCR; the TCRdb copy retains only in-frame clones and omits some. This sample has roughly 700,000 clones, with over 65% found just once. It was into CD45RA+ naive and CD45RA-negative memory subsets that the CD4+ cells were split. As to this clone: Its antigen is still unknown.

The receptor was derived from a woman in her 30s in good health. Sequencing used memory CD4+ T cells sorted from blood. Subset of the sample: CD45RA-negative fraction.

The CDR3 sequence is CASSLQGENYGYTF. CDR3 nucleotides: TGTGCCAGCTCACTGCAGGGTGAGAACTATGGCTACACCTTC. This chain uses TRBV18 with TRBJ1-2; TRBD1 might be the D (5 bases). V was shortened by 4 bases and J by 2 bases, with 11 bases between the two germline ends. Germline V lookup: CDR1 KGHSH, CDR2 LQKENI. The CDR3 is 14 residues long.